Listed here is a single TCR beta chain. This sample stems from a study of blood T cell repertoires in COVID-19. The CDR3 is 16 amino acids. After removal of 4 bases from V and 2 bases from J, the junction contained 3 bases not matched to a gene. The germline CDR1 and CDR2 sequences are SGHTS and YDEGEE. Patients at the Seattle site were enrolled during active infection and followed longitudinally. As originally analysed: Estimates of nucleated cell counts were drawn from the amplification of reference gene primers. The data were produced by immunoSEQ multiplex PCR, yet TCRdb's version contains in-frame clones alone and is incomplete. V and J calls and clone size come straight from that table; D and trimming were deduced from the DNA. The sample lists about 170,000 clones, roughly 93% occurring once.

The sequence was obtained from a young man with COVID-19, enrolled during active disease. The sequenced material came from peripheral blood. The genes are TRBV5-8 and TRBJ2-1, with 13 bases matching TRBD2. CDR3 loop: CASSGGLAGTYNEQFF. CDR3 nucleotide sequence: TGTGCCAGCAGCGGGGGACTAGCGGGAACCTACAATGAGCAGTTCTTC.